Each of the 17 T cell receptor beta chains below was sequenced from the same sample in a study of cytomegalovirus exposure and HLA in healthy donors. PCR used 60 Vbeta primers and 13 Jbeta primers. Clones were read by immunoSEQ multiplex PCR, and TCRdb kept only the in-frame ones, dropping some. Among about 99,000 clones, around 60% were seen once, and the ten largest hold roughly 3.3%. The sample consisted of PBMCs. The receptors were sampled from a woman between 50 and 59 years old in good health and CMV-seronegative.

V and J are TRBV5-6 and TRBJ2-1; 13 nucleotides align to TRBD2. Unmatched junction bases numbered 6, after V lost 4 bases and J lost 5 bases. The CDR3 runs to 16 residues. Germline V gene lookup returns CDR1 SGHDT and CDR2 YYEEEE. The CDR3 protein is CASSPEGLAGDNEQFF. As DNA, the CDR3 is TGTGCCAGCAGCCCCGAAGGACTAGCGGGGGACAATGAGCAGTTCTTC. The full variable domain, in which reference TRBV5-6 and TRBJ2-1 provide the parts outside the CDR3, is DAGVTQSPTHLIKTRGQQVTLRCSPKSGHDTVSWYQQALGQGPQFIFQYYEEEERQRGNFPDRFSGHQFPNYSSELNVNALLLGDSALYLCASSPEGLAGDNEQFFGPGTRLTVL.

The J gene is TRBJ2-3, the V gene TRBV7-8; D is possibly TRBD1 (5 bases). Germline values: CDR1 SGHVS, CDR2 FQNEAQ. V was trimmed by 1 base and J by 2 bases, leaving 13 bases between them. CDR3 size: 16 residues. The CDR3 DNA reads TGTGCCAGCAGCTTAGTTCGGTGGACAACCACAGATACGCAGTATTTT. Amino acids: CASSLVRWTTTDTQYF.

The chain links TRBV5-5 to TRBJ1-5; TRBD1 matches 7 bases. The CDR3 has 16 residues. Per the germline V gene, CDR1 is SGHKS and CDR2 is YYEKEE (reference sequence). V lost 4 bases to trimming and J lost 2 bases; unmatched junction nucleotides: 9. The CDR3 spells CASSVKGGFGNQPQHF. In DNA, the CDR3 is TGTGCCAGCAGCGTGAAAGGGGGCTTTGGCAATCAGCCCCAGCATTTT.

This chain connects TRBV7-9 to TRBJ2-3; a weak D match, TRBD2 (5 bases). Germline CDR1 reads SEHNR; CDR2 reads FQNEAQ (reference sequence). The CDR3 length is 14 residues. The chain's CDR3 is CAYFGLIARDTQYF. The CDR3 DNA follows: TGTGCTTACTTCGGACTCATTGCCAGGGATACGCAGTATTTT.

This chain uses TRBV7-3 with TRBJ2-1, with a weak D call TRBD1 (5 bases). With 5 bases removed from V and 6 bases from J, the gap between germline ends came to 14 bases. The germline CDR1 and CDR2 sequences are SGHTA and FQGTGA. The CDR3 runs to 14 residues. In DNA, the CDR3 is TGTGCCAGCAGCCTATTGGTGACAGCCAATGAGCAGTTCTTC. Protein: CASSLLVTANEQFF.

The V gene is TRBV5-4, the J gene TRBJ2-1; 12 bases match TRBD1. Trimming took 1 base from V and 9 from J; bases not matched to a gene: 5. The CDR3 totals 15 residues. Per the germline V gene, CDR1 is SGHNT and CDR2 is YYREEE (reference sequence). The CDR3 coding sequence is TGTGCCAGCAGCTTGATGGGGACAGGGGGCGGTGAGCAGTTCTTC. It specifies CASSLMGTGGGEQFF.

The J gene is TRBJ2-2, the V gene TRBV5-8; TRBD1 matches 10 bases. Germline V CDR1 and CDR2: SGHTS, YDEGEE. J lost 4 bases, V lost 1 base, and 7 bases had no gene match. This CDR3 is built from 17 residues. The CDR3 DNA reads TGTGCCAGCAGCTTGTGGGGACAGGGGATCGGCACCGGGGAGCTGTTTTTT. It specifies CASSLWGQGIGTGELFF.

The CDR3 coding sequence is TGTGCCTGGGACAGGGCTGGAAACACCATATATTTT. The encoded protein is CAWDRAGNTIYF. The V gene is TRBV30, the J gene TRBJ1-3, with 7 bases matching TRBD1. Germline lookup yields CDR1 GTSNPN and CDR2 SVGIG (reference sequence). J gave up 2 bases and V 5 bases, and 0 bases lay outside the gene matches. The CDR3 has 12 residues.

J is TRBJ2-1 and V is TRBV28, with D possibly being TRBD2 (7 bases). V lost 1 base to trimming and J lost 7 bases, with 14 bases between them. Germline V gene data show CDR1 as MDHEN and CDR2 as SYDVKM. The CDR3 contains 15 residues. The CDR3 bases are TGTGCCAGCAGTTTATATCGGGGGGCGGAAAATGAGCAGTTCTTC. This translates into CASSLYRGAENEQFF.

In regard to this clone: The junction and the germline gene differ at one end; a read error may be behind it. The rearrangement uses TRBV7-7 and TRBJ2-5; D possibly corresponds to TRBD2 (6 bases). CDR1 and CDR2 from the germline V gene are SSHAT and FNYEAQ (reference sequence). This CDR3 is built from 14 residues. The CDR3 is CASSLAVTVRTQYF. The CDR3 coding sequence is TGTGCTAGCAGCTTAGCGGTAACGGTCCGGACCCAGTACTTC.

This clone was detected only a few times. V gene TRBV25-1 combines with J gene TRBJ1-6; 8 nucleotides agree with TRBD1. CDR1 and CDR2 (germline): MGHDK, SYGVNS. With 1 base clipped from V and 6 bases from J, the junction kept 2 bases outside the gene matches. This CDR3 has 15 residues. CDR3 DNA sequence: TGTGCCAGCAGTGAATCAGGACAGGGTAATTCACCCCTCCACTTT. It encodes CASSESGQGNSPLHF. The variable domain in full, completed from reference TRBV25-1 and TRBJ1-6, reads EADIYQTPRYLVIGTGKKITLECSQTMGHDKMYWYQQDPGMELHLIHYSYGVNSTEKGDLSSESTVSRIRTEHFPLTLESARPSHTSQYLCASSESGQGNSPLHFGNGTRLTVT.

The rearrangement uses TRBV5-1 and TRBJ2-5; 14 bases align to TRBD2. Trimming at V came to 6 bases and at J to 4 bases, leaving 8 bases not matched to a gene. CDR1 and CDR2 from the germline V gene are SGHRS and YFSETQ. The CDR3 has 16 amino acids. This CDR3 is CASTWGLAGDGETQYF. The CDR3 DNA follows: TGCGCCAGCACTTGGGGACTAGCGGGGGATGGAGAGACCCAGTACTTC.

The J gene is TRBJ1-1, the V gene TRBV29-1; 9 nucleotides agree with TRBD1. Germline assignment: CDR1 SQVTM and CDR2 ANQGSEA. The CDR3 covers 14 residues. With V trimmed by 4 bases and J by 1 base, 4 bases remained unmatched. The CDR3 here is CSVAPGQGNTEAFF. In DNA, the CDR3 is TGCAGCGTTGCCCCGGGACAGGGGAACACTGAAGCTTTCTTT.

This clone has only a few counts. V and J are TRBV19 and TRBJ2-5; the D gene is possibly TRBD2 (5 bases). The DNA end is a closer match to TRBJ2-7, so the J assignment may be wrong. The CDR3 is made up of 16 amino acids. Looked up from germline, CDR1 is LNHDA and CDR2 is SQIVND (reference sequence). The DNA of the CDR3 is TGTGCCAGTAGTATAGTGACTACCGGGAACTCCTACGAGCAGTACTTC. Translating gives CASSIVTTGNSYEQYF.

The chain employs TRBV5-1 and TRBJ1-2; D is perhaps TRBD1 (6 bases). V lost 4 bases and J lost 1, with 8 bases in between. Per germline, CDR1 SGHRS and CDR2 YFSETQ. The CDR3 is made up of 13 amino acids. The CDR3 region has the DNA TGCGCCAGCAGCCTACAGGGTAACTATGGCTACACCTTC. Its protein is CASSLQGNYGYTF. Based on the CDR3 plus reference TRBV5-1 and TRBJ1-2, the full variable domain is KAGVTQTPRYLIKTRGQQVTLSCSPISGHRSVSWYQQTPGQGLQFLFEYFSETQRNKGNFPGRFSGRQFSNSRSEMNVSTLELGDSALYLCASSLQGNYGYTFGSGTRLTVV.

The chain carries TRBV10-2 and TRBJ2-2; D is unresolved. CDR1 is WSHSY, CDR2 SAAADI, per germline. Trimming removed 3 bases at V and 7 bases at J, with 12 bases between. This CDR3 region has 14 residues. The CDR3, as DNA: TGCGCCAGCAGTGATAATAGTGAAAACGGGGAGCTGTTTTTT. Amino acids: CASSDNSENGELFF.

CDR3 residues: CASSIEVAGGELFF. The CDR3 DNA follows: TGTGCCAGTAGTATAGAAGTGGCGGGCGGGGAGCTGTTTTTT. The chain uses TRBV19 and TRBJ2-2; D might be TRBD2 (5 bases). Between the trimmed V and J ends, which lost 0 bases and 7 bases, there was a span of 9 bases. This CDR3 region has 14 residues. Germline CDR1 and CDR2: LNHDA and SQIVND (reference sequence). Drawing the rest from reference TRBV19 and TRBJ2-2, the complete variable domain is DGGITQSPKYLFRKEGQNVTLSCEQNLNHDAMYWYRQDPGQGLRLIYYSQIVNDFQKGDIAEGYSVSREKKESFPLTVTSAQKNPTAFYLCASSIEVAGGELFFGEGSRLTVL.